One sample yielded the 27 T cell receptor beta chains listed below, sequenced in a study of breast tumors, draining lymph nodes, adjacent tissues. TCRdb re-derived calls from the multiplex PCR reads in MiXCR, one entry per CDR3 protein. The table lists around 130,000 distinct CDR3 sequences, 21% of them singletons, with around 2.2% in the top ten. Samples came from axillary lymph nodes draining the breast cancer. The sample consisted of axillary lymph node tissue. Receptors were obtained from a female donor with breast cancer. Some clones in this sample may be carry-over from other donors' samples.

This CDR3 is CASSSGTSNAGELFF. The CDR3 DNA follows: TGTGCCAGCAGCTCCGGGACTAGTAACGCCGGGGAGCTGTTTTTT. V is TRBV7-9 and J is TRBJ2-2; 8 positions agree with TRBD2. With V trimmed by 4 bases and J by 6 bases, 7 bases remained unmatched. The CDR3 length is 15 residues. The germline V gene encodes CDR1 SEHNR and CDR2 FQNEAQ (reference sequence).

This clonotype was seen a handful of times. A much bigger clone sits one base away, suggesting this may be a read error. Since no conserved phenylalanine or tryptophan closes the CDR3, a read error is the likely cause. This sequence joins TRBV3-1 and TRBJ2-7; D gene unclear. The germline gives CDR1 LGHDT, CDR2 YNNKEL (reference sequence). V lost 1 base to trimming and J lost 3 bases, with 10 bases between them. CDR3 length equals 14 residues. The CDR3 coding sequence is TGTGCCAGCAGCCAAGGCAACAGAGGCTACGAGCAGTACCTC. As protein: CASSQGNRGYEQYL.

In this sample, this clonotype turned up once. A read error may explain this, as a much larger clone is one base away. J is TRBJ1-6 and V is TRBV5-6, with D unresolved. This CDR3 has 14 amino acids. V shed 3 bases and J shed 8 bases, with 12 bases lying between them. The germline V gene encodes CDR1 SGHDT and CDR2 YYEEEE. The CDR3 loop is CASSSAEVDSPLHF. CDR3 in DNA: TGTGCCAGCAGCTCGGCAGAAGTGGATTCACCCCTCCACTTT.

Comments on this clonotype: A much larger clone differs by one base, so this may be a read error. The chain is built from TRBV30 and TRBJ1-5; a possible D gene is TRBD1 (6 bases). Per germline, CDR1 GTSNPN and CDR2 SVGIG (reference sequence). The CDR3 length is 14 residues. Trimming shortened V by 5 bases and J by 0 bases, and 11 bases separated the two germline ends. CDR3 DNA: TGTGCCTGGGGGGTACAGGGTAGCAATCAGCCCCAGCATTTT. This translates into CAWGVQGSNQPQHF.

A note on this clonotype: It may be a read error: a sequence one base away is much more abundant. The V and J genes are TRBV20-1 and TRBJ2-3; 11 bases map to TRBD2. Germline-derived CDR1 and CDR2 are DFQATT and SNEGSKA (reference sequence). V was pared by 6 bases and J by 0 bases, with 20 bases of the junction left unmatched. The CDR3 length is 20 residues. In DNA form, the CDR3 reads TGCAGTGCCCGCCCCCGTTTGTTAGCGGGAGGGCCCTCGAGCACAGATACGCAGTATTTT. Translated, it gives CSARPRLLAGGPSSTDTQYF.

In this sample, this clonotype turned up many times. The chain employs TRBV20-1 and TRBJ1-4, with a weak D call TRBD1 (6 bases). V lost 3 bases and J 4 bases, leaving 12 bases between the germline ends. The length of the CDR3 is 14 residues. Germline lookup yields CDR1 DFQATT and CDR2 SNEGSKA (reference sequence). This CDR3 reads CSASRQAFNEKLFF. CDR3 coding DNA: TGCAGTGCTAGCAGACAGGCCTTTAATGAAAAACTGTTTTTT.

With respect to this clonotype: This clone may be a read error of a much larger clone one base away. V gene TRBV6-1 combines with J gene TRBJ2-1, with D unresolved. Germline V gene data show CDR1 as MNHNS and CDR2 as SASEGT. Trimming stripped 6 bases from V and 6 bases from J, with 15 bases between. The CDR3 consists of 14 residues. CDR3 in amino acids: CASSLASNCNEQFF. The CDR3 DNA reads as TGTGCCAGCAGCCTCGCCTCCAACTGCAATGAGCAGTTCTTC.

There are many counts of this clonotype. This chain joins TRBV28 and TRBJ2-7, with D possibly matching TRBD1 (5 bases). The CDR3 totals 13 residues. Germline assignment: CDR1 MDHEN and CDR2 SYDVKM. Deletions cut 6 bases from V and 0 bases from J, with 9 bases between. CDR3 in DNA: TGTGCCAGCAGCCGACAGCACTCCTACGAGCAGTACTTC. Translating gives CASSRQHSYEQYF.

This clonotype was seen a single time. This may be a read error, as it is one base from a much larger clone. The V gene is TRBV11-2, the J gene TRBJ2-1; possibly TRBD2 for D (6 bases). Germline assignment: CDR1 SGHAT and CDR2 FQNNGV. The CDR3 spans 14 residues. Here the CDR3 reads CASSSQLASNEQSF. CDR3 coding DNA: TGTGCCAGCAGCTCGCAACTAGCTTCCAATGAGCAGTCCTTC.

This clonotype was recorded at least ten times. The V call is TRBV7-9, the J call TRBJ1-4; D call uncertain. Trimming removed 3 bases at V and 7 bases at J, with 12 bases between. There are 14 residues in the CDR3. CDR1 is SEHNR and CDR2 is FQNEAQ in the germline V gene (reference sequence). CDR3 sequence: CASSFSGYAEKLFF. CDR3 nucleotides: TGTGCCAGCAGCTTTTCGGGGTACGCTGAAAAACTGTTTTTT.

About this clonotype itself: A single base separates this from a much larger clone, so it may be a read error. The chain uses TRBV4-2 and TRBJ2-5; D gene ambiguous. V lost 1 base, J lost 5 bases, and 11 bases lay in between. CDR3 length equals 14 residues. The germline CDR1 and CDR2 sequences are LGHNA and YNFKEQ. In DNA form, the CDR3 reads TGTGCCAGCAGCCAAGGGGTAGGCCGGGAGACCCAGTACTTC. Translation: CASSQGVGRETQYF.

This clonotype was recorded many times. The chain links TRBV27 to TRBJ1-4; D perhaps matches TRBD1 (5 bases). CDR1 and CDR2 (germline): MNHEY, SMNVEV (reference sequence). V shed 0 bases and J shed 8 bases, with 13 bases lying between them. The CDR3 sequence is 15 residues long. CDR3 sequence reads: CASSLSGRVLEKLFF. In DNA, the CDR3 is TGTGCCAGCAGTTTATCAGGCAGGGTCTTGGAAAAACTGTTTTTT.

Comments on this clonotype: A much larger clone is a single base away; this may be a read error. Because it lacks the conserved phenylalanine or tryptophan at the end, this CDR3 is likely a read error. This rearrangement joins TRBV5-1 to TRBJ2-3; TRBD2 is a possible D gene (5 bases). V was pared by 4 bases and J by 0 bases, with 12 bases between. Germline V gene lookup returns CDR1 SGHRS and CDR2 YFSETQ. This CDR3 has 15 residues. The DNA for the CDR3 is TGCGCCAGCAGCCCAGCGGACCCAAGCACAGATACGCAGTATCTT. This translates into CASSPADPSTDTQYL.

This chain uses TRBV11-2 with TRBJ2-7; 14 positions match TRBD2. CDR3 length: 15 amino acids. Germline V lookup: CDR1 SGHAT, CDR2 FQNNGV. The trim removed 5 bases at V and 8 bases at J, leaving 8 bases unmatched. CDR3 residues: CASSPRLAGGGKQYF. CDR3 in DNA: TGTGCCAGCAGCCCCCGACTAGCGGGAGGGGGCAAGCAGTACTTC.

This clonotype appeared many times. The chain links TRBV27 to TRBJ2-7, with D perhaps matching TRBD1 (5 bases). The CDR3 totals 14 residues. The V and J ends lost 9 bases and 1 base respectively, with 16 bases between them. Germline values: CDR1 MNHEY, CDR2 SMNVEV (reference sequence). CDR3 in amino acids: CASKLQGRSYEQYF. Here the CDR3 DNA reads TGTGCCAGTAAACTTCAGGGTAGGTCCTACGAGCAGTACTTC.

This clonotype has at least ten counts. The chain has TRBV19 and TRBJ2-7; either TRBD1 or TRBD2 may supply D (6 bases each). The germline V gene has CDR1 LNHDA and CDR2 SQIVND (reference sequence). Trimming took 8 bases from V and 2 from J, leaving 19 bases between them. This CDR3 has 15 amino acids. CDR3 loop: CASQFKRAGAYEQYF. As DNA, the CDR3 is TGTGCCAGTCAATTCAAGCGGGCAGGGGCCTACGAGCAGTACTTC.

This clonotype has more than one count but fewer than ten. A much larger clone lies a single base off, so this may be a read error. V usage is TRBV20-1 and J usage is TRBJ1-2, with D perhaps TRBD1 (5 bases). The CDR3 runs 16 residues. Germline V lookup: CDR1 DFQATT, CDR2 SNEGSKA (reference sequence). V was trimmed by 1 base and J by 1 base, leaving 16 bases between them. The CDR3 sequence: CSARGREYYSNYGYTF. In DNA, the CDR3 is TGCAGTGCTAGAGGCAGGGAATATTACAGTAACTATGGCTACACCTTC.

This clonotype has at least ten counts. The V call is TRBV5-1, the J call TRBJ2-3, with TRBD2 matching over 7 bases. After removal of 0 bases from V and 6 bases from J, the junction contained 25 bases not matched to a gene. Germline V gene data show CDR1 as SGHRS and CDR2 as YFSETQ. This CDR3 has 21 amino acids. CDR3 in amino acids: CASSLGFWSNPGRETSDTQYF. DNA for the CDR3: TGCGCCAGCAGCTTGGGGTTTTGGAGTAACCCTGGGCGGGAGACATCGGATACGCAGTATTTT.

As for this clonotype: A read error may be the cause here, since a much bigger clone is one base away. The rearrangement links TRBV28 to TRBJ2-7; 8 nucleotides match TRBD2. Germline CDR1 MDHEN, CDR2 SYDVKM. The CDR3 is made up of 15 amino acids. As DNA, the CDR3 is TGTGCCAGAAGTTTAGGTTCCAGCGGGAGATCCGAGCAGTACTTC. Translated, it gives CARSLGSSGRSEQYF.

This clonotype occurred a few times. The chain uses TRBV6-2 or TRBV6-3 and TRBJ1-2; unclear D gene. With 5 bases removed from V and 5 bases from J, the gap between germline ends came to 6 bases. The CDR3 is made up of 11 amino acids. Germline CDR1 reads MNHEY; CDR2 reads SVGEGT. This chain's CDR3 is CASSAEYGYTF. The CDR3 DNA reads TGTGCCAGCAGTGCAGAGTATGGCTACACCTTC.

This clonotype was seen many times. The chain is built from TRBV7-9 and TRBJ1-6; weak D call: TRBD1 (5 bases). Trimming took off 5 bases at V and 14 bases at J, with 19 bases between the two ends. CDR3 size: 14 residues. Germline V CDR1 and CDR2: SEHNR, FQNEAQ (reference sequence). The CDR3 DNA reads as TGTGCCAGCAGCCCGGGACTGACTGTCCAAACCCTCCACTTT. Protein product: CASSPGLTVQTLHF.

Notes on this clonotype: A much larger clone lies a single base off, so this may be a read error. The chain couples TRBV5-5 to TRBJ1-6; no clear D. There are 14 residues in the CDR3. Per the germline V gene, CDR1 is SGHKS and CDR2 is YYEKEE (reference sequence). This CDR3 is CASSFQPADSSLHF. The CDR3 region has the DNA TGTGCCAGCAGCTTTCAACCCGCGGATTCATCCCTCCACTTT.

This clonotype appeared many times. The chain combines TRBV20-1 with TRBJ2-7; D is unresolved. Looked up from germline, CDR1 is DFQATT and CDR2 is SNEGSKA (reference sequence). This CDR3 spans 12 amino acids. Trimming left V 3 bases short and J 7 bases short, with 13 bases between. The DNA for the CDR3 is TGCAGTGCTAGCGGGCCCCCTCGTGAGCAGTACTTC. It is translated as CSASGPPREQYF.

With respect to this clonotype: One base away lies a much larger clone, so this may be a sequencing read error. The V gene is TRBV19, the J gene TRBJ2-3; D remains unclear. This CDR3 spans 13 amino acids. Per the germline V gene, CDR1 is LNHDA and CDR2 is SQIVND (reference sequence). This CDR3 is CASASDDADAQYF. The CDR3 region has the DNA TGTGCCAGCGCTAGTGACGACGCAGATGCGCAGTATTTT.

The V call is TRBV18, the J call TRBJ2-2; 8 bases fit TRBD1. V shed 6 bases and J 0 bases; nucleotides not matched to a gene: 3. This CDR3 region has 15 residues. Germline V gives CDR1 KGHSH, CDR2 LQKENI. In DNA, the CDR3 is TGTGCCAGCTCTCAGGACAGGGCGAACACCGGGGAGCTGTTTTTT. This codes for CASSQDRANTGELFF.

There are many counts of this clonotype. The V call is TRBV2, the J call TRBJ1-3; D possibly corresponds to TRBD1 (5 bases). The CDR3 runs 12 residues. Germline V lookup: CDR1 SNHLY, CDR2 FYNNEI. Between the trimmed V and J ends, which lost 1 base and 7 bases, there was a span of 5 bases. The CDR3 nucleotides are TGTGCCAGCAGTGAAGAGGGGAACACCATATATTTT. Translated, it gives CASSEEGNTIYF.

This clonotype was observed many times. The CDR3 region has the DNA TGTGCCAGCAGCCCGAGACAGGGTGAGCAGCCCCAGCATTTT. This codes for CASSPRQGEQPQHF. The gene calls are TRBV7-2 and TRBJ1-5; 7 nucleotides align to TRBD1. Germline values: CDR1 SGHTA, CDR2 FQGNSA. Trimming removed 5 bases from V and 7 bases from J; junction bases left unmatched: 8. The CDR3 is 14 amino acids.